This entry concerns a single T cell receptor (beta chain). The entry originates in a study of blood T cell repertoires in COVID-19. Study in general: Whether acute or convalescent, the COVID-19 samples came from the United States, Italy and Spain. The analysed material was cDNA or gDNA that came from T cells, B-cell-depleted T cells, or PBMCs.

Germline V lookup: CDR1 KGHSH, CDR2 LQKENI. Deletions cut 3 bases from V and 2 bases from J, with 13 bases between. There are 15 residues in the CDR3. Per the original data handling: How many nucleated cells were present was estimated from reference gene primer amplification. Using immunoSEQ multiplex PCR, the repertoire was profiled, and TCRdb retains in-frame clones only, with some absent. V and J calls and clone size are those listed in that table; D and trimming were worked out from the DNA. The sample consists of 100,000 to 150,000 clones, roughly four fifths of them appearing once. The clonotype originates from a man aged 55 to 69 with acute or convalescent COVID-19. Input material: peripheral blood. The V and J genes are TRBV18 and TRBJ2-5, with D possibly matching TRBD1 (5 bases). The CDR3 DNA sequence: TGTGCCAGCTCACCTATTGCAGGGCTTCAAGAGACCCAGTACTTC. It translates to CASSPIAGLQETQYF.